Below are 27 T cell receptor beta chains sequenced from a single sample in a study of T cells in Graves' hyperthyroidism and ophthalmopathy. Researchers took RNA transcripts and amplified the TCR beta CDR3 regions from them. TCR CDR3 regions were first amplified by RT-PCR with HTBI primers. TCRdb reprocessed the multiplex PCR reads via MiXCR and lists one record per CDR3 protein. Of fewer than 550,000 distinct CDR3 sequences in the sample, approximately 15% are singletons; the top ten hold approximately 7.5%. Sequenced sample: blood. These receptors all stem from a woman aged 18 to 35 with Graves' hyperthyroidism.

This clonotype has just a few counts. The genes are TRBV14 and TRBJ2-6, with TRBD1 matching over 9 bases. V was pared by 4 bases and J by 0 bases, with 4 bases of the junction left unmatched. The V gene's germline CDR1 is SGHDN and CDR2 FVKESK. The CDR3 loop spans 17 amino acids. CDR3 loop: CASSLGTGTSGANVLTF. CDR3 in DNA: TGTGCCAGCAGCCTCGGGACAGGGACCTCTGGGGCCAACGTCCTGACTTTC.

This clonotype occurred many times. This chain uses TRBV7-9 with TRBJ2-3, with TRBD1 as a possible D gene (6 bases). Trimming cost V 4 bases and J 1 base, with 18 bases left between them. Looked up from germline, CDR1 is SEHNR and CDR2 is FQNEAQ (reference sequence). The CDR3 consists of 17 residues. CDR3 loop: CASSSKSGRGGTDTQYF. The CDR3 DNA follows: TGTGCCAGCAGCTCCAAGTCGGGCAGGGGAGGCACAGATACGCAGTATTTT.

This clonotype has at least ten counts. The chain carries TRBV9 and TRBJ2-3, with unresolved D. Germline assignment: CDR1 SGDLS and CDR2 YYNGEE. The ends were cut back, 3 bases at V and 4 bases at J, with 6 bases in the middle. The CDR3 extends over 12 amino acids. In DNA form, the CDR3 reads TGTGCCAGCAGCGCTTCTGCAGATACGCAGTATTTT. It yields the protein CASSASADTQYF.

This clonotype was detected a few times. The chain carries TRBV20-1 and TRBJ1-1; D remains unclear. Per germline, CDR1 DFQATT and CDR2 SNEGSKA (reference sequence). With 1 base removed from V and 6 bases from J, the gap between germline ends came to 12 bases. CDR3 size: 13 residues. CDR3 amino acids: CSARARGSAEAFF. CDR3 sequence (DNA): TGCAGTGCTAGAGCCCGGGGTAGCGCTGAAGCTTTCTTT.

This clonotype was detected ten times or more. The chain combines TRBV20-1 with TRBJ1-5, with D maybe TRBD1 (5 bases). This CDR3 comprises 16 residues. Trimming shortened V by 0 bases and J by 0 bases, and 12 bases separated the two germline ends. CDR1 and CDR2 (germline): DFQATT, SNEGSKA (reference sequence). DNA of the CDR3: TGCAGTGCTAGAGACGCAGGGACTCGTAGCAATCAGCCCCAGCATTTT. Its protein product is CSARDAGTRSNQPQHF.

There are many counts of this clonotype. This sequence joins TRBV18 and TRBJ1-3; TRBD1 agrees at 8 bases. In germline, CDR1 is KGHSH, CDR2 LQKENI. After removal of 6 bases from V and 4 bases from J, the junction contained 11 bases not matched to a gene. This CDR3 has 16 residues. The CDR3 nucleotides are TGTGCCAGCTCGTCCGATGCAGGGGGCATCGGAAACACCATATATTTT. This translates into CASSSDAGGIGNTIYF.

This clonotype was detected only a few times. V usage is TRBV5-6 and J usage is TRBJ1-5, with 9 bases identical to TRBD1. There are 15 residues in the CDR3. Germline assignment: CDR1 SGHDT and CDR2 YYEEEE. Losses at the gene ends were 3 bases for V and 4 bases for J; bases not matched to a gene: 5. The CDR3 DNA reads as TGTGCCAGCAGCTGGGGGACAGGGAGTAATCAGCCCCAGCATTTT. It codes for CASSWGTGSNQPQHF.

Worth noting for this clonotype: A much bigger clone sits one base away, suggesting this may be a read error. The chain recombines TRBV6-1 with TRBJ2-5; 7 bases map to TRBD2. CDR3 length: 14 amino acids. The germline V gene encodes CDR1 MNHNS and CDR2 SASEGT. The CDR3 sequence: CASRQGLLQGTQYF. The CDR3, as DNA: TGTGCCAGCAGGCAGGGACTACTACAAGGGACCCAGTACTTC.

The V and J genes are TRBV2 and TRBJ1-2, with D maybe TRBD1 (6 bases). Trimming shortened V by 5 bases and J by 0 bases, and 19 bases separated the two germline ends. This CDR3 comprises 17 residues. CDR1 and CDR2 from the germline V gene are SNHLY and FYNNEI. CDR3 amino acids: CASSLSIRDNANYGYTF. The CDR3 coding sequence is TGTGCCAGCAGTCTCAGCATCCGGGACAACGCTAACTATGGCTACACCTTC.

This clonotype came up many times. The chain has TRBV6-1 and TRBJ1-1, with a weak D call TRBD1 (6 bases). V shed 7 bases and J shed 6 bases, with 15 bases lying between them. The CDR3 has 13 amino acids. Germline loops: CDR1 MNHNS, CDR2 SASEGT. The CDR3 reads CASTPLGAAEAFF. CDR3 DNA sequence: TGTGCCAGCACCCCGTTGGGGGCGGCTGAAGCTTTCTTT.

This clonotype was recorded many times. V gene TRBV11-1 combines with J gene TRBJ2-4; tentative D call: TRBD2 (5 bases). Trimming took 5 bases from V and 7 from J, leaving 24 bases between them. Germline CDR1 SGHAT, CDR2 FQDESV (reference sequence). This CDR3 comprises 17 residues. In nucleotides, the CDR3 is TGTGCCAGCAGCCGGTCCTTAAGCGGCCCCTCGATCAACATTCAGTACTTC. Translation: CASSRSLSGPSINIQYF.

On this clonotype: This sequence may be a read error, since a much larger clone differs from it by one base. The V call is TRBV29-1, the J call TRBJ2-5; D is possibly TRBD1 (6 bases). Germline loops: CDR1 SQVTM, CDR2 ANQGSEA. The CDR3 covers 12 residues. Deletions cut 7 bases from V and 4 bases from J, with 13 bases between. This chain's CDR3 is CSAHRVAETQYF. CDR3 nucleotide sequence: TGCAGCGCCCACAGGGTAGCAGAGACCCAGTACTTC.

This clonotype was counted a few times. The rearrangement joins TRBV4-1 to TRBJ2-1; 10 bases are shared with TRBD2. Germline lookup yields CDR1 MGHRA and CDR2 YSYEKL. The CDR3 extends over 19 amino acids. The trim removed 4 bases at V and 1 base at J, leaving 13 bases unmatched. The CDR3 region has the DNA TGCGCCAGCAGCCTGGCCCCCGAACTAGCGGGGAAATCCTACAATGAGCAGTTCTTC. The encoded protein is CASSLAPELAGKSYNEQFF.

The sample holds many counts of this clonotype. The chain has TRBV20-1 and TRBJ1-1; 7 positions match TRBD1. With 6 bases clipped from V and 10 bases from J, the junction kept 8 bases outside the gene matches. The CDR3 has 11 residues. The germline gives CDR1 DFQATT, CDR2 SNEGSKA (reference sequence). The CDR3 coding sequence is TGCAGTGCGGCAGGGGGGGAATCAGCTTTCTTT. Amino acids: CSAAGGESAFF.

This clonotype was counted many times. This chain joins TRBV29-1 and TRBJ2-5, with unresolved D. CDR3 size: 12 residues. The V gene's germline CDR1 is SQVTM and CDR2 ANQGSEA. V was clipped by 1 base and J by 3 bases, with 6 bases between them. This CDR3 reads CSVEGSEETQYF. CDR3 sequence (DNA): TGCAGCGTTGAAGGCAGTGAAGAGACCCAGTACTTC.

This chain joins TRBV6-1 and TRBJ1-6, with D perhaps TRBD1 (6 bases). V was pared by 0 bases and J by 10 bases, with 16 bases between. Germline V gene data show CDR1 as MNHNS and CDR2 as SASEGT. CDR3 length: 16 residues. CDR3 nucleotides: TGTGCCAGCAGTGAAGCGCTCGGGGGGCGAGGGTCACCCCTCCACTTT. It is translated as CASSEALGGRGSPLHF.

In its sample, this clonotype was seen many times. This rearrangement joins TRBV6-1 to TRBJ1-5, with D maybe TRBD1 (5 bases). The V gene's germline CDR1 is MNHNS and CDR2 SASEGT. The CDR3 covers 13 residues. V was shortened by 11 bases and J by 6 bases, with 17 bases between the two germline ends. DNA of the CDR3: TGTGCCGCAGCTCCGGGGGGACGTCAGCCCCAGCATTTT. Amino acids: CAAAPGGRQPQHF.

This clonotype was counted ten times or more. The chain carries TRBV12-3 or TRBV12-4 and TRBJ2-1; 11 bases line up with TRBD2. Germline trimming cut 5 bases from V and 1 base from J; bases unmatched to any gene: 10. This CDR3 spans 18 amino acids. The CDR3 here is CASSIRTSGQGSYNEQFF. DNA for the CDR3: TGTGCCAGCAGTATCCGGACTAGCGGGCAGGGTTCCTACAATGAGCAGTTCTTC.

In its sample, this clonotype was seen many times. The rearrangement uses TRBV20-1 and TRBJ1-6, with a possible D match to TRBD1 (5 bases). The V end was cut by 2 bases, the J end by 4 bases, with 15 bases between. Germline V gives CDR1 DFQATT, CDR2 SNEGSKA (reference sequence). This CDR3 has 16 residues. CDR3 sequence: CSARSGGARYNSPLHF. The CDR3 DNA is TGCAGTGCTAGAAGCGGCGGGGCAAGGTATAATTCACCCCTCCACTTT.

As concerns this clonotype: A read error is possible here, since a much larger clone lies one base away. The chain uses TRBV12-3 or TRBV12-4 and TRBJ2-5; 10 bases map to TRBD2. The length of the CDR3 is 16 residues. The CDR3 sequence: CVSSSSWTSGSGTQYF. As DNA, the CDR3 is TGTGTCAGCAGTTCCTCCTGGACTAGCGGTTCGGGGACCCAGTACTTC.

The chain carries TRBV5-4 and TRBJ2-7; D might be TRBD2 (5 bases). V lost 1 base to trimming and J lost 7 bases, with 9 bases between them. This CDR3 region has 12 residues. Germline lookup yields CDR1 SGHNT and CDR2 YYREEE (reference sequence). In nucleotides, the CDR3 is TGTGCCAGCAGCTTGAGGTCGGGAGAGCAGTACTTC. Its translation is CASSLRSGEQYF.

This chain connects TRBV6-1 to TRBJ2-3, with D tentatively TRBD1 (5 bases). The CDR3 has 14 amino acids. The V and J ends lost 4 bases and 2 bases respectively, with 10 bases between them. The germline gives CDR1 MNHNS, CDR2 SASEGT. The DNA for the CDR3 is TGTGCCAGCAGTGCCCTCAGGGTCACAGATACGCAGTATTTT. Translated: CASSALRVTDTQYF.

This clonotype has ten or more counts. CDR3 residues: CSRGGRDSSYNEQFF. The DNA for the CDR3 is TGCAGCCGGGGGGGCCGGGATAGCTCCTACAATGAGCAGTTCTTC. V usage is TRBV20-1 and J usage is TRBJ2-1, with 8 nucleotides matching TRBD2. This CDR3 comprises 15 residues. Germline CDR1 DFQATT, CDR2 SNEGSKA (reference sequence).

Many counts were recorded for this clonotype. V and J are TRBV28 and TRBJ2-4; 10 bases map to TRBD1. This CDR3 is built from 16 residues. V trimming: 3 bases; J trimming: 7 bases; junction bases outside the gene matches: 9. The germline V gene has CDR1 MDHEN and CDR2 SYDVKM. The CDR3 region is CASSFDRGPVGNIQYF. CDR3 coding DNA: TGTGCCAGCAGTTTTGACAGGGGGCCGGTGGGGAACATTCAGTACTTC.

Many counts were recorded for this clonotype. The CDR3 reads CASSENRVSSQPQHF. The CDR3 nucleotides are TGTGCCAGCAGTGAGAACAGGGTGTCATCTCAGCCCCAGCATTTT. J is TRBJ1-5 and V is TRBV6-1; perhaps TRBD1 as D (6 bases). With 3 bases removed from V and 6 bases from J, the gap between germline ends came to 15 bases. The CDR3 covers 15 residues. Germline values: CDR1 MNHNS, CDR2 SASEGT.

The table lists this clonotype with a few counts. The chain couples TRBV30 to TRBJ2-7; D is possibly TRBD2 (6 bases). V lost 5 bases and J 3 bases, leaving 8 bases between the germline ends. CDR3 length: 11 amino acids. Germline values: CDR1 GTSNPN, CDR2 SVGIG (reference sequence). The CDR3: CAWGGDYEQYF. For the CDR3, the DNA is TGTGCCTGGGGCGGGGACTACGAGCAGTACTTC.

DNA for the CDR3: TGTGCCAGCAGTTCCCAGGGGGCGAGACGCTATGGAAACACCATATATTTT. Residues: CASSSQGARRYGNTIYF. The chain links TRBV6-5 to TRBJ1-3, with TRBD1 matching 8 bases. This CDR3 has 17 residues. The germline gives CDR1 MNHEY, CDR2 SVGAGI. V shed 4 bases and J 3 bases; nucleotides not matched to a gene: 11.